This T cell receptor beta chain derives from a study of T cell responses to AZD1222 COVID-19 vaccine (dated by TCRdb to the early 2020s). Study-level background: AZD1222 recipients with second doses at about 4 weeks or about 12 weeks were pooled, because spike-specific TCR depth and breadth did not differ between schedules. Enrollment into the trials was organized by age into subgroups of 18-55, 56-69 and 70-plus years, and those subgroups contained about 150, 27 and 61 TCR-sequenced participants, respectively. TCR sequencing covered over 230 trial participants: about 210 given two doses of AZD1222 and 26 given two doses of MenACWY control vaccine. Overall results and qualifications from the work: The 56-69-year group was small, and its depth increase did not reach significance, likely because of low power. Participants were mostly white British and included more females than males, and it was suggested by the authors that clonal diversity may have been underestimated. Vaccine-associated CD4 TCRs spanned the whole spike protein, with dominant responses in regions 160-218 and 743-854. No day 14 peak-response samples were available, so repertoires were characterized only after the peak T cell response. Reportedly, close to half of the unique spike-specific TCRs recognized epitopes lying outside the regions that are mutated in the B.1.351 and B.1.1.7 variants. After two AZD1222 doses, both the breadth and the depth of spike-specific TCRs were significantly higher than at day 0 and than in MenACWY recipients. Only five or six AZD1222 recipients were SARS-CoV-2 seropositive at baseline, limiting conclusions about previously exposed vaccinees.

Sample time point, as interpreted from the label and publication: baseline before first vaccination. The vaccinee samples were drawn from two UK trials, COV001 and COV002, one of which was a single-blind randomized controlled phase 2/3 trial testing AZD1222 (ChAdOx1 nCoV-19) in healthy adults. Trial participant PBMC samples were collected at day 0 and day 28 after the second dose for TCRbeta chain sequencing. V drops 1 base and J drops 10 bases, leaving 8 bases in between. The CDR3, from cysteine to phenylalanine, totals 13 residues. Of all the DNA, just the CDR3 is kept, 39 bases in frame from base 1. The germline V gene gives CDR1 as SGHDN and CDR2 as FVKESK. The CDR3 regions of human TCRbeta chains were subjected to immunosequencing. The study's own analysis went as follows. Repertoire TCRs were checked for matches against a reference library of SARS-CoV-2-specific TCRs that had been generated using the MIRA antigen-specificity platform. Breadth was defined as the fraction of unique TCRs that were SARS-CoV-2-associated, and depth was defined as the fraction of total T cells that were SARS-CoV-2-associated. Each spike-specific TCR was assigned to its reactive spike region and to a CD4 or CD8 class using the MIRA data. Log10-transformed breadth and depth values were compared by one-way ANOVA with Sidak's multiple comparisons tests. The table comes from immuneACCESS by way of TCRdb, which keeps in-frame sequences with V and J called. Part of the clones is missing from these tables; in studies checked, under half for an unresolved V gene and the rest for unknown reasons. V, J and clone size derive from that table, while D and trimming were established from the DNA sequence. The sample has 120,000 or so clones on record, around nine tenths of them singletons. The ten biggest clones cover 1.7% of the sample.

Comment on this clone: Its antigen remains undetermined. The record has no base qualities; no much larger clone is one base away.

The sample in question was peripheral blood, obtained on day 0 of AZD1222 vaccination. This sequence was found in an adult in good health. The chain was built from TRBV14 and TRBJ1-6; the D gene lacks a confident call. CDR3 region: CASSQVVGSPLHF. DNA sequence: TGTGCCAGCAGCCAAGTGGTAGGGTCACCCCTCCACTTT. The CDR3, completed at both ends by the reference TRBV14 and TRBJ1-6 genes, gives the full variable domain EAGVTQFPSHSVIEKGQTVTLRCDPISGHDNLYWYRRVMGKEIKFLLHFVKESKQDESGMPNNRFLAERTGGTYSTLKVQPAELEDSGVYFCASSQVVGSPLHFGNGTRLTVT.